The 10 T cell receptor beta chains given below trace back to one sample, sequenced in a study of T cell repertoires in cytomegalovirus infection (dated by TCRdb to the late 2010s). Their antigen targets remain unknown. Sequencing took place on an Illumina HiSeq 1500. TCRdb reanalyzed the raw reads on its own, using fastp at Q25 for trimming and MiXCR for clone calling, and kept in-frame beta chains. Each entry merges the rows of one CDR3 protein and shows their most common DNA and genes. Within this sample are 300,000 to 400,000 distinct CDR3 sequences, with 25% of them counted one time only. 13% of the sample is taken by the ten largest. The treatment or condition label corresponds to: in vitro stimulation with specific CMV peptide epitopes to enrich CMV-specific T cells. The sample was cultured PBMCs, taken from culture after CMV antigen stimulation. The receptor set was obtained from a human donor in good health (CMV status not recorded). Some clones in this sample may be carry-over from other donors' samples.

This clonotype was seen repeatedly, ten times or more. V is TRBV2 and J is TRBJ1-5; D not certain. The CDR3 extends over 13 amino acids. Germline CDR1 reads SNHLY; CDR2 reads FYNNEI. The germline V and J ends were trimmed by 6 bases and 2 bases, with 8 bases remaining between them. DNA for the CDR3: TGTGCCAGCAGACATGGGGGCAATCAGCCCCAGCATTTT. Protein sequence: CASRHGGNQPQHF.

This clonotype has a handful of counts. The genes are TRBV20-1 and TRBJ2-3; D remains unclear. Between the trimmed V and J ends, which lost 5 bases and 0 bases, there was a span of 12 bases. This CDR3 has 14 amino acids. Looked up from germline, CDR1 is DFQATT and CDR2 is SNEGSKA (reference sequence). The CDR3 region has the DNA TGCAGTGCTTCGGGTCTAACTAGCACAGATACGCAGTATTTT. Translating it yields CSASGLTSTDTQYF.

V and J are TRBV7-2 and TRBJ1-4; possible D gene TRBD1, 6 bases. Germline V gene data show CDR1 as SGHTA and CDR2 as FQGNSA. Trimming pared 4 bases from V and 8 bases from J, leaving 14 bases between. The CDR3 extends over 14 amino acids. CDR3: CASSSRRGDEKLFF. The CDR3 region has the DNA TGTGCCAGCAGCTCCCGCAGGGGAGACGAAAAACTGTTTTTT.

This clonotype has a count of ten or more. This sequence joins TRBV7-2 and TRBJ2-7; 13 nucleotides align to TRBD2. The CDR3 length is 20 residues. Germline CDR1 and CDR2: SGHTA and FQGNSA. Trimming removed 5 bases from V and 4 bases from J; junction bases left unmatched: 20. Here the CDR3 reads CASSDNTRRTSGRLSYEQYF. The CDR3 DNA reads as TGTGCCAGCAGCGACAACACCCGAAGGACTAGCGGGAGATTAAGTTACGAGCAGTACTTC.

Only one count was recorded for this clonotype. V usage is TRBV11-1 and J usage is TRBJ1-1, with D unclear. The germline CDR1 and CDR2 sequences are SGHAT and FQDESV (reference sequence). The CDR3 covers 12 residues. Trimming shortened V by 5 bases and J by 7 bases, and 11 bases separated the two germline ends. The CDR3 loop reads CASSLLILEAFF. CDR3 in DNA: TGTGCCAGCAGCCTTCTGATCCTTGAAGCTTTCTTT.

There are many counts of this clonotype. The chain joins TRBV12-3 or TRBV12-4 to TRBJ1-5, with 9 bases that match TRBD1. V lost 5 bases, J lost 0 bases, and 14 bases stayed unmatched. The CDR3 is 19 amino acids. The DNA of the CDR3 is TGTGCCAGCAGTAAATTGGACAGGGGAGTACTTTATAGCAATCAGCCCCAGCATTTT. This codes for CASSKLDRGVLYSNQPQHF.

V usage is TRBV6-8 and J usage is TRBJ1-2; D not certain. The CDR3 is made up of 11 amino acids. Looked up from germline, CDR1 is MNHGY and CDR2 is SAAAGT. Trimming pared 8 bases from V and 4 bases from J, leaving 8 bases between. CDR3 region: CASGGTYGYTF. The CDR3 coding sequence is TGTGCCAGCGGAGGTACCTATGGCTACACCTTC.

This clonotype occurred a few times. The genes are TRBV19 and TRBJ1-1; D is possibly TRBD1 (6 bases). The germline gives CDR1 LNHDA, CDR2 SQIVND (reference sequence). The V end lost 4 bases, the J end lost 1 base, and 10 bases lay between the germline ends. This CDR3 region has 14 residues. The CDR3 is CASSTDRTNTEAFF. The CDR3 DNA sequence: TGTGCCAGTAGTACAGACAGGACGAACACTGAAGCTTTCTTT.

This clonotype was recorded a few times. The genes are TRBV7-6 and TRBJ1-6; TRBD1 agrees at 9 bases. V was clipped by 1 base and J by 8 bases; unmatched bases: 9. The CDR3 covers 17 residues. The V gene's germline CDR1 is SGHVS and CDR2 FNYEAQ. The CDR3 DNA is TGTGCCAGCAGCTTAGGAGGGGGACAGGGATCAGATTCACCCCTCCACTTT. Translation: CASSLGGGQGSDSPLHF.

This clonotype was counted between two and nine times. The CDR3 DNA sequence: TGTGCCAGCAGCTTAGCGGACCGCTACAATGAGCAGTTCTTC. Its translation is CASSLADRYNEQFF. The chain carries TRBV11-3 and TRBJ2-1; D unresolved. Trimming pared 1 base from V and 3 bases from J, leaving 7 bases between. Per the germline V gene, CDR1 is SGHNT and CDR2 is YENEEA. The CDR3 has 14 residues.